The clone carrying this TCR beta chain has just a few counts. This specimen comes from a study of early T cells in non-severe SARS-CoV-2 infection. Each single cDNA molecule received a unique molecular identifier. TCRdb called the 5' RACE reads again in MiXCR, with one record for every CDR3 protein. Of 90,000 to 120,000 distinct CDR3 sequences listed, 11% are singletons. Sequencing used whole blood. The sequence derives from an adult who was a healthcare worker with PCR-confirmed SARS-CoV-2 infection or an uninfected control (not recorded which).

The CDR3 is CASSLAVAGGRNEQFF. The CDR3 DNA is TGTGCCAGCAGCTTGGCGGTAGCGGGAGGGAGGAATGAGCAGTTCTTC. The chain joins TRBV5-5 to TRBJ2-1, with 11 bases matching TRBD2. Germline CDR1 reads SGHKS; CDR2 reads YYEKEE (reference sequence). This CDR3 has 16 amino acids. V lost 0 bases and J lost 7; bases outside the gene matches: 6.